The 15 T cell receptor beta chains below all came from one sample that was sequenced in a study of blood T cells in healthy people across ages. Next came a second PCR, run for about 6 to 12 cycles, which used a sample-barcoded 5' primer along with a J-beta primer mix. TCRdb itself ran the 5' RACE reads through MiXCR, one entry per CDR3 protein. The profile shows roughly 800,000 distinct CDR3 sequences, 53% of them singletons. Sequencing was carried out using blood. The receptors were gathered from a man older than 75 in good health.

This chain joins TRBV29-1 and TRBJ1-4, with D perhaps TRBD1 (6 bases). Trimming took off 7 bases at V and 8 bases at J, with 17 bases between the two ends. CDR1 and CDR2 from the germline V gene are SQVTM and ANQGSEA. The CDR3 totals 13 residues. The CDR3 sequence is CSAIQRQGEKLFF. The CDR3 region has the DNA TGCAGCGCCATACAGAGGCAGGGGGAAAAACTGTTTTTT.

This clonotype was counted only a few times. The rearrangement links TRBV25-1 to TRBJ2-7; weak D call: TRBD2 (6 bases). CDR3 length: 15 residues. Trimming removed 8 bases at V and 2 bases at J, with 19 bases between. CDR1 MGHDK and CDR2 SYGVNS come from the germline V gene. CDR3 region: CASGGRAGYPYEQYF. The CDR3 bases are TGTGCCAGCGGAGGGAGAGCAGGTTATCCCTACGAGCAGTACTTC.

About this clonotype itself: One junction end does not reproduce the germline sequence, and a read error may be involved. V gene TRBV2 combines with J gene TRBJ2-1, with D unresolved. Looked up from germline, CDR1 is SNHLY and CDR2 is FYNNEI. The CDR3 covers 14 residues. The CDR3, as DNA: TGTGCTAGCACCCAGAGTCTTGCCTACAATGAGCAGTTCTTC. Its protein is CASTQSLAYNEQFF.

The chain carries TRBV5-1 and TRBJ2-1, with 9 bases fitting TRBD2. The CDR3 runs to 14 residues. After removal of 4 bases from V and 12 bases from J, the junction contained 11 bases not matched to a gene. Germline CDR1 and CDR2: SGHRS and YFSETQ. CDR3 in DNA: TGCGCCAGCAGCATCGGGACTAGCTTTGTTGGGCAGTTCTTC. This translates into CASSIGTSFVGQFF.

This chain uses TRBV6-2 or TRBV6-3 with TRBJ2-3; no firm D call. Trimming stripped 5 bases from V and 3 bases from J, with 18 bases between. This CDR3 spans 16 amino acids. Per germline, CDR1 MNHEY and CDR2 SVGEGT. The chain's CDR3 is CASSTRLQLLTDTQYF. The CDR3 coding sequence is TGTGCCAGCAGTACCCGCCTCCAGCTATTGACAGATACGCAGTATTTT.

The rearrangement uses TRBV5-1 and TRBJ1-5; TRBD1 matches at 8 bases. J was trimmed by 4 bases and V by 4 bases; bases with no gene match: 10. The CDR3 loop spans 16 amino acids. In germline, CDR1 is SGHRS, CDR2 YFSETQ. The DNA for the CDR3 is TGCGCCAGCAGCCTGGGGGCAGGGGGCTCGAATCAGCCCCAGCATTTT. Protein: CASSLGAGGSNQPQHF.

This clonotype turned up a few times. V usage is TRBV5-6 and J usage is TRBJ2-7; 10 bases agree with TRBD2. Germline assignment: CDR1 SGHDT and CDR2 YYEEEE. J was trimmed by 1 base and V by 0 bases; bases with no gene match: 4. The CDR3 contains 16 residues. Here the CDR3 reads CASSLGIAGGSYEQYF. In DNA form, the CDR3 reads TGTGCCAGCAGCTTGGGGATAGCGGGAGGTTCCTACGAGCAGTACTTC.

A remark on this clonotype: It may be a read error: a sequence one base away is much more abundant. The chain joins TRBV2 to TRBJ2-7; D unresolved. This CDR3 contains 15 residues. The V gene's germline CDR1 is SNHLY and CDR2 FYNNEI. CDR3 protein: CAGSEALRRAYEQYF. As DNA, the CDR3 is TGTGCCGGCAGTGAAGCGCTTCGGAGAGCCTACGAGCAGTACTTC.

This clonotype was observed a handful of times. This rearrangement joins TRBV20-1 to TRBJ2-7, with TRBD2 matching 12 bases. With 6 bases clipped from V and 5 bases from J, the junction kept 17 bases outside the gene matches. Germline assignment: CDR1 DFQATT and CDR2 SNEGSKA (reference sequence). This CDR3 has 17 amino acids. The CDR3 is CSAAGLTSGSPSNEQYF. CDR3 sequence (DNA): TGCAGTGCGGCCGGTTTGACTAGCGGGAGCCCATCAAACGAGCAGTACTTC.

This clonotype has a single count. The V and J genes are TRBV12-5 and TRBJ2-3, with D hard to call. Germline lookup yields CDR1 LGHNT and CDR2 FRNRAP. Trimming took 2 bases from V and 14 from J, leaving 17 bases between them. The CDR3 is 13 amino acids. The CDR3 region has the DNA TGTGCTAGTGGTTTGAGTGCCGGGTCATACGCGTATTTT. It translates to CASGLSAGSYAYF.

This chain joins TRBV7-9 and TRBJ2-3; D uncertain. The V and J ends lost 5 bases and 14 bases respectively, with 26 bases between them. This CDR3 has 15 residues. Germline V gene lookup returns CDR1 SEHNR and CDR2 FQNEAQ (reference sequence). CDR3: CASSPPSKMHRDAYF. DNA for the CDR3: TGTGCCAGCAGCCCCCCCTCAAAGATGCACAGAGACGCGTATTTT.

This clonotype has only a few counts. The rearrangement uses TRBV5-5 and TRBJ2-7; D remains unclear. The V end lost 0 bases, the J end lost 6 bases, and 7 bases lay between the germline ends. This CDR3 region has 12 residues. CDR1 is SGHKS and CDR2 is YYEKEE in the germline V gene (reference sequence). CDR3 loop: CASSLAYGEQYF. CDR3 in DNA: TGTGCCAGCAGCTTGGCATATGGCGAGCAGTACTTC.

The CDR3 here is CASSQDRTGLADTQYF. The CDR3 DNA is TGTGCCAGCAGCCAAGATCGAACAGGGTTGGCAGATACGCAGTATTTT. This chain connects TRBV3-1 to TRBJ2-3; maybe TRBD1 (6 bases). This CDR3 has 16 residues. Trimming took 0 bases from V and 4 from J, leaving 14 bases between them. The germline gives CDR1 LGHDT, CDR2 YNNKEL (reference sequence).

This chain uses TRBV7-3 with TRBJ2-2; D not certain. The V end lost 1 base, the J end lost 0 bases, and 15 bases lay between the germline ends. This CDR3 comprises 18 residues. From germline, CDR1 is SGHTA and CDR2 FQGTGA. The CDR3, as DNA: TGTGCCAGCAGCTTAATTTCCCAGACTGACGCGAACACCGGGGAGCTGTTTTTT. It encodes CASSLISQTDANTGELFF.

CDR3 in DNA: TGCAGTGCCGTTAACAGGGTAGGGAGAAACATTCAGTACTTC. Its protein is CSAVNRVGRNIQYF. The J gene is TRBJ2-4, the V gene TRBV20-1; maybe TRBD1 (6 bases). The ends were cut back, 6 bases at V and 6 bases at J, with 18 bases in the middle. This CDR3 is built from 14 residues. Per the germline V gene, CDR1 is DFQATT and CDR2 is SNEGSKA (reference sequence).